The rows below give T cell receptor beta chains drawn from one sample of a study of neurological immune-mediated disorders. TCRdb processed the 5' RACE reads anew with MiXCR; each CDR3 protein has one entry. The sample includes 80,000 to 100,000 distinct CDR3 sequences, over 4.5% of them seen just once. The sequencing input was PBMCs. The receptors originated from an older woman with multiple sclerosis. CDR3s include the opening cysteine and the closing phenylalanine or tryptophan. The D gene is left open where the match is weak. Not every row has a clone size; where given, it reads once, few, many or a size class.

v_call	clone_size	d_call	j_call	cdr3_nt	cdr3_aa
TRBV7-8	many	.	TRBJ1-6	TGTGCCAGCAGAATTACGGGACAAGCTAATTCACCCCTCCACTTT	CASRITGQANSPLHF
TRBV12-3/TRBV12-4	few	.	TRBJ1-4	TGTGCCAGCAGTGACCGGCAGGCTAATGAAAAACTGTTTTTT	CASSDRQANEKLFF
TRBV11-2	many	.	TRBJ1-1	TGTGCCAGCAGCTTAGTGGCAGGCCCCAACACTGAAGCTTTCTTT	CASSLVAGPNTEAFF
TRBV5-1	many	TRBD1	TRBJ2-7	TGCGCCAGCAGGACGGGGACAGGGTCCGTCGAGCAGTACTTC	CASRTGTGSVEQYF
TRBV5-1	many	TRBD1	TRBJ2-3	TGCGCCAGCAGCTTGGGACAGGGGGCAGATACGCAGTATTTT	CASSLGQGADTQYF
TRBV5-1	many	.	TRBJ1-2	TGCGCCAGCAGCGGCGGGACACCTGCTTCTAACTATGGCTACACCTTC	CASSGGTPASNYGYTF
TRBV10-3	many	.	TRBJ2-5	TGTGCCATCAGCAGCCCCGGGACAAAGCAAGAGACCCAGTACTTC	CAISSPGTKQETQYF
TRBV29-1	many	TRBD1	TRBJ1-4	TGCAGCACGATGACAGGGGCTAATGAAAAACTGTTTTTT	CSTMTGANEKLFF
TRBV5-1	many	TRBD1	TRBJ2-1	TGCGCCAGCAGCAGTGCAGGGGGCCAAATAAATGAGCAGTTCTTC	CASSSAGGQINEQFF
TRBV9	many	.	TRBJ2-5	TGTGCCAGCAGCGTAGGCCCCCGGGGGCAGAACCAAGAGACCCAGTACTTC	CASSVGPRGQNQETQYF
TRBV15	many	TRBD2	TRBJ2-1	TGTGCCACCTCGGGACTAGAGTGGGGGGAGCAGTTCTTC	CATSGLEWGEQFF
TRBV5-8	many	TRBD1	TRBJ1-4	TGTGCCAGCAGCAGTTACAGGGGGGCTAATGAAAAACTGTTTTTT	CASSSYRGANEKLFF
TRBV4-1	many	.	TRBJ2-5	TGCGCCAGCAGCCAAGTTCGGGAGACCCAGTACTTC	CASSQVRETQYF
TRBV10-3	many	.	TRBJ1-1	TGTGCCATCAGGAAGGAGGTAATGAACACTGAAGCTTTCTTT	CAIRKEVMNTEAFF
TRBV5-6	many	.	TRBJ1-2	TGTGCCAGCAGCTCCCGTTATGGCTACACCTTC	CASSSRYGYTF
TRBV7-8	many	.	TRBJ2-2	TGTGCCAGCAGCTTAGTAGACTACACCGGGGAGCTGTTTTTT	CASSLVDYTGELFF
TRBV10-3	many	.	TRBJ1-4	TGTGCCATCAGTGAAGACGGCTATGAAAAACTGTTTTTT	CAISEDGYEKLFF
TRBV11-2	.	.	TRBJ1-4	TGTGCCAGCAGCTTACAGGGTACGGTAAAACTGTTTTTT	CASSLQGTVKLFF
TRBV2	.	.	TRBJ1-1	TGTGCCAGCAGCCCACAGGTCTTTAACACTGAAGCTTTCTTT	CASSPQVFNTEAFF
TRBV6-2/TRBV6-3	many	.	TRBJ1-2	TGTGCCAGCAGTTACGGCAGGTTGCCCTATGGCTACACCTTC	CASSYGRLPYGYTF
TRBV20-1	many	.	TRBJ2-7	TGCAGTGCTAGAGATCTACGTCCTGGGCAGTACTTC	CSARDLRPGQYF
TRBV7-2	many	.	TRBJ2-5	TGTGCCAGCCGACGGACGGGAAGTTCGACCCAGTACTTC	CASRRTGSSTQYF
TRBV6-5	many	TRBD1	TRBJ1-3	TGTGCCAGCAGACCCCGACAGGGATTTCAAAACACCATATATTTT	CASRPRQGFQNTIYF
TRBV7-9	.	.	TRBJ1-5	TGTGCCAGCAGCCGGGAAGGGGATCAACCCCAGCATTTT	CASSREGDQPQHF
TRBV11-2	many	TRBD1	TRBJ1-2	TGTGCCAGCATTGGCCTGACAGGGTTTTCTGGCTACACCTTC	CASIGLTGFSGYTF
TRBV6-2/TRBV6-3	many	.	TRBJ2-1	TGTGCCAGCAGCCCTAGCCGCATCAATGAGCAGTTCTTC	CASSPSRINEQFF
TRBV20-1	many	TRBD1	TRBJ1-5	TGCAGTGCTAGCACCGGGACAGCCCAGCCCCAGCATTTT	CSASTGTAQPQHF
TRBV29-1	many	.	TRBJ1-1	TGCAGCGTTGCCGTATCGAACACTGAAGCTTTCTTT	CSVAVSNTEAFF
TRBV12-3/TRBV12-4	many	.	TRBJ1-1	TGTGCCAGCACTCCAACTTGGGACACTGAAGCTTTCTTT	CASTPTWDTEAFF
TRBV4-2	many	.	TRBJ2-7	TGTGCCAGCAGCCAAGTCGGGGCCTCCTACGAGCAGTACTTC	CASSQVGASYEQYF
TRBV4-1	many	TRBD2	TRBJ2-7	TGCGCCAGCAGCCAAGGGACTAGCAGGGGCGGGGAGCAGTACTTC	CASSQGTSRGGEQYF
TRBV5-6	many	TRBD1	TRBJ1-1	TGTGCCAGCAGCTTGGCGGGACAGCGCACTGAAGCTTTCTTT	CASSLAGQRTEAFF
TRBV27	many	TRBD2	TRBJ2-2	TGTGCCAGCAGTTTACTAGGTCTAGCGGCGAACACCGGGGAGCTGTTTTTT	CASSLLGLAANTGELFF
TRBV7-7	many	.	TRBJ2-3	TGTGCTAGCAGCTTAGCGGAGGCGGATACGCAGTATTTT	CASSLAEADTQYF
TRBV6-2/TRBV6-3	many	TRBD1	TRBJ2-2	TGTGCCAGCACACCGGGACAGGGAAGCACCGGGGAGCTGTTTTTT	CASTPGQGSTGELFF
TRBV30	many	.	TRBJ2-2	TGTGCCTGGAGACATGGGACCGGGGAGCTGTTTTTT	CAWRHGTGELFF
TRBV5-6	many	.	TRBJ1-6	TGTGCCAGCACCTTATCAGGGAATGGTTCACCCCTCCACTTT	CASTLSGNGSPLHF
TRBV10-3	many	.	TRBJ2-7	TGTGCCATCAGTGACCCTAACTCCTACGAGCAGTACTTC	CAISDPNSYEQYF
TRBV20-1	many	TRBD1	TRBJ1-2	TGCAGTTCCGGGACAGGGGGCTTGAGCCCCTATGGCTACACCTTC	CSSGTGGLSPYGYTF
TRBV12-3/TRBV12-4	many	.	TRBJ1-1	TGTGCCAGCAGCCCTAAAGGGGGAACTGAAGCTTTCTTT	CASSPKGGTEAFF
TRBV20-1	many	.	TRBJ1-5	TGCAGTGCCCACGGACTGGGGATTGAAAATCAGCCCCAGCATTTT	CSAHGLGIENQPQHF
TRBV5-1	many	TRBD2	TRBJ2-5	TGCGCCAGCAGCCCTGGACTAGCGGGGGGCCAAGAGACCCAGTACTTC	CASSPGLAGGQETQYF
TRBV20-1	many	.	TRBJ2-3	TGCAGTGCTAGTCTAGGGGAGTATAGCACAGATACGCAGTATTTT	CSASLGEYSTDTQYF
TRBV27	many	.	TRBJ2-7	TGTGCCAGCAGTTCAGGCGGACCAGGCGAGCAGTACTTC	CASSSGGPGEQYF
TRBV7-9	.	.	TRBJ2-7	TGTGCCAGCAGCTTTGGAAGACGGGGCTCCTACGAGCAGTACTTC	CASSFGRRGSYEQYF
TRBV20-1	many	TRBD2	TRBJ2-7	TGCAGTGCTATGGCGACGGGGGGAAGCTACGAGCAGTACTTC	CSAMATGGSYEQYF
TRBV30	many	TRBD1	TRBJ1-5	TGTGCCTGGAGTGTACGCGGGACAGGGGGCGGTCAGCCCCAGCATTTT	CAWSVRGTGGGQPQHF
TRBV7-2	many	.	TRBJ2-3	TGTGCCAGCCCGGAGGGGGGCTGGGGAGATACGCAGTATTTT	CASPEGGWGDTQYF
TRBV5-1	many	.	TRBJ1-3	TGCGCCAGCCTGGTTGGAAACACCATATATTTT	CASLVGNTIYF
TRBV5-1	many	.	TRBJ2-5	TGCGCCAGCAGCCCAGGACAGCGCCCCAAGGACCCCCAAGAGACCCAGTACTTC	CASSPGQRPKDPQETQYF
TRBV24-1	few	.	TRBJ1-3	TGTGCCACCAGTGTTTGGGGAACTGGAAACACCATATATTTT	CATSVWGTGNTIYF